The 11 T cell receptor beta chains below were found in one sample sequenced in a study of blood T cell repertoires in COVID-19. The table came from immunoSEQ multiplex PCR; TCRdb's copy has only in-frame clones and leaves some out. Of tens of thousands of clones listed, over 60% are singletons. Sequenced sample: peripheral blood. Every receptor here comes from a human donor in a cohort sampled during active COVID-19.

This clone was found once. The chain couples TRBV5-1 to TRBJ2-7; possible D gene TRBD2, 5 bases. V was cut by 6 bases and J by 6 bases, with 22 bases left in between. The V gene's germline CDR1 is SGHRS and CDR2 YFSETQ. This CDR3 has 15 residues. DNA for the CDR3: TGCGCCAGCACCCCTAACGAGGCCGGGGTGGGCGAGCAGTACTTC. Its translation is CASTPNEAGVGEQYF.

The chain links TRBV11-2 to TRBJ2-5; 8 nucleotides agree with TRBD1. Germline loops: CDR1 SGHAT, CDR2 FQNNGV. This CDR3 spans 16 amino acids. V gave up 0 bases and J gave up 6 bases; unmatched junction bases: 9. The DNA for the CDR3 is TGTGCCAGCAGCTTAGAGGACAGGGCCTTCTGGAAGACCCAGTACTTC. Translating it yields CASSLEDRAFWKTQYF. Together with reference TRBV11-2 and TRBJ2-5, the CDR3 gives the full variable domain: EAGVAQSPRYKIIEKRQSVAFWCNPISGHATLYWYQQILGQGPKLLIQFQNNGVVDDSQLPKDRFSAERLKGVDSTLKIQPAKLEDSAVYLCASSLEDRAFWKTQYFGPGTRLLVL.

The chain recombines TRBV7-9 with TRBJ1-1; D is unclear. Germline-derived CDR1 and CDR2 are SEHNR and FQNEAQ (reference sequence). The CDR3 length is 16 residues. V was shortened by 2 bases and J by 1 base, with 14 bases between the two germline ends. CDR3: CASSLISVNGNTEAFF. For the CDR3, the DNA is TGTGCCAGCAGCTTAATTAGCGTGAACGGGAACACTGAAGCTTTCTTT.

V gene TRBV9 combines with J gene TRBJ2-1; D remains unclear. The CDR3 consists of 12 residues. Trimming left V 3 bases short and J 6 bases short, with 7 bases between. The germline V gene has CDR1 SGDLS and CDR2 YYNGEE. The CDR3 is CASSERGNEQFF. Written as DNA, the CDR3 is TGTGCCAGCAGCGAGCGTGGCAATGAGCAGTTCTTC.

The chain uses TRBV28 and TRBJ2-7; possible D gene TRBD2, 5 bases. Trimming pared 8 bases from V and 5 bases from J, leaving 13 bases between. The CDR3 covers 12 residues. CDR1 MDHEN and CDR2 SYDVKM come from the germline V gene. The CDR3 DNA reads TGTGCCAGCCGATCGGACTGGAACGAGCAGTACTTC. Its protein product is CASRSDWNEQYF. Together with reference TRBV28 and TRBJ2-7, the CDR3 gives the full variable domain: DVKVTQSSRYLVKRTGEKVFLECVQDMDHENMFWYRQDPGLGLRLIYFSYDVKMKEKGDIPEGYSVSREKKERFSLILESASTNQTSMYLCASRSDWNEQYFGPGTRLTVT.

This chain links TRBV18 with TRBJ2-2, with 10 positions matching TRBD2. The germline gives CDR1 KGHSH, CDR2 LQKENI. The ends lost 6 bases at V and 1 base at J; junction bases unmatched: 17. The length of the CDR3 is 20 residues. The CDR3: CASSQRRQQLAGRNTGELFF. CDR3 coding DNA: TGTGCCAGCTCGCAAAGGAGACAGCAACTAGCGGGGAGGAACACCGGGGAGCTGTTTTTT. Full variable domain (missing parts from reference TRBV18 and TRBJ2-2): NAGVMQNPRHLVRRRGQEARLRCSPMKGHSHVYWYRQLPEEGLKFMVYLQKENIIDESGMPKERFSAEFPKEGPSILRIQQVVRGDSAAYFCASSQRRQQLAGRNTGELFFGEGSRLTVL.

This clone is a singleton in its sample. The chain's CDR3 is CASSLWTRPGELFF. CDR3 DNA sequence: TGTGCCAGCAGCTTATGGACTAGGCCCGGGGAGCTGTTTTTT. V and J are TRBV7-2 and TRBJ2-2, with 7 bases that match TRBD2. Trimming at V came to 2 bases and at J to 6 bases, leaving 3 bases not matched to a gene. The CDR3 runs 14 residues. The V gene's germline CDR1 is SGHTA and CDR2 FQGNSA.

This chain links TRBV27 with TRBJ2-7; TRBD1 matches at 8 bases. The CDR3 runs to 15 residues. Germline CDR1 MNHEY, CDR2 SMNVEV (reference sequence). J was trimmed by 2 bases and V by 3 bases; bases with no gene match: 6. CDR3 region: CASSFLDRVTYEQYF. The CDR3 nucleotides are TGTGCCAGCAGTTTTTTGGACAGGGTAACCTACGAGCAGTACTTC.

On this clone itself: Other nucleotide sequences from this sample produce the same CDR3. This chain joins TRBV19 and TRBJ2-5; 9 nucleotides line up with TRBD1. V lost 5 bases, J lost 4 bases, and 2 bases stayed unmatched. CDR3 length: 13 amino acids. The germline CDR1 and CDR2 sequences are LNHDA and SQIVND (reference sequence). CDR3 coding DNA: TGTGCCAGTAGTCCGGGACAGGGAGAGACCCAGTACTTC. It translates to CASSPGQGETQYF.

The chain has TRBV6-5 and TRBJ2-5; 8 nucleotides align to TRBD2. The CDR3 is made up of 15 amino acids. J was trimmed by 5 bases and V by 4 bases; bases with no gene match: 9. Germline CDR1 is MNHEY and CDR2 is SVGAGI. CDR3 loop: CASSWPRAGVETQYF. CDR3 nucleotide sequence: TGTGCCAGCAGTTGGCCCAGAGCGGGAGTTGAGACCCAGTACTTC.

The J gene is TRBJ2-1, the V gene TRBV7-2; 7 nucleotides line up with TRBD1. The germline V gene encodes CDR1 SGHTA and CDR2 FQGNSA. V was clipped by 2 bases and J by 10 bases; unmatched bases: 11. CDR3 length equals 15 residues. CDR3 protein: CASSLLGGALEEQFF. The CDR3 nucleotides read TGTGCCAGCAGCTTATTAGGGGGCGCCTTGGAAGAGCAGTTCTTC.